Presented here are 32 T cell receptor beta chains from one specimen sequenced in a study of cytomegalovirus exposure and HLA in healthy donors. The PCR made use of 60 Vbeta and 13 Jbeta primers. Measured with immunoSEQ multiplex PCR; TCRdb has only the in-frame clones, and not every one. This table holds 87,000 or so clones, less than 10% found once. The sample consisted of PBMCs. All receptors derive from a man aged 50-59 years in good health and CMV-seronegative.

V gene TRBV4-1 combines with J gene TRBJ2-7; D ambiguous. The V and J ends lost 2 bases and 3 bases respectively, with 14 bases between them. From germline, CDR1 is MGHRA and CDR2 YSYEKL. This CDR3 is 15 amino acids long. The CDR3 bases are TGCGCCAGCAGCCAATATCTTGGCAAAATCTACGAGCAGTACTTC. Protein product: CASSQYLGKIYEQYF.

The rearrangement joins TRBV28 to TRBJ1-4; the match to TRBD1 covers 7 bases. The V and J ends lost 8 bases and 0 bases, in that order; junction bases with no gene match: 3. From germline, CDR1 is MDHEN and CDR2 SYDVKM. CDR3 length: 14 residues. The CDR3 sequence is CASQGVATNEKLFF. As DNA, the CDR3 is TGTGCCAGCCAGGGGGTCGCAACTAATGAAAAACTGTTTTTT. Full variable domain (remainder filled in from reference TRBV28 and TRBJ1-4): DVKVTQSSRYLVKRTGEKVFLECVQDMDHENMFWYRQDPGLGLRLIYFSYDVKMKEKGDIPEGYSVSREKKERFSLILESASTNQTSMYLCASQGVATNEKLFFGSGTQLSVL.

The rearrangement joins TRBV4-1 to TRBJ2-1, with 10 bases lining up with TRBD1. Per the germline V gene, CDR1 is MGHRA and CDR2 is YSYEKL. The CDR3 sequence is 16 residues long. J gave up 6 bases and V 3 bases, and 8 bases lay outside the gene matches. The CDR3: CASSQPGQGIINEQFF. CDR3 DNA sequence: TGCGCCAGCAGCCAGCCGGGACAGGGGATAATCAATGAGCAGTTCTTC.

The chain uses TRBV7-8 and TRBJ2-7, with D unresolved. V gave up 5 bases and J gave up 4 bases, with 9 bases separating them. The germline V gene has CDR1 SGHVS and CDR2 FQNEAQ. The CDR3 totals 12 residues. CDR3 residues: CASSPSGYEQYF. In DNA form, the CDR3 reads TGTGCCAGCAGCCCGAGTGGTTACGAGCAGTACTTC.

This clone was counted only a few times. The chain is built from TRBV6-1 and TRBJ1-1; a weak D match, TRBD1 (5 bases). V lost 7 bases to trimming and J lost 4 bases, with 16 bases between them. The germline V gene encodes CDR1 MNHNS and CDR2 SASEGT. The CDR3 is 14 amino acids. The CDR3: CASKNGRASTEAFF. CDR3 DNA sequence: TGTGCCAGCAAAAACGGCAGGGCGTCCACTGAAGCTTTCTTT.

This clone was seen more than once but under ten times. The chain is built from TRBV9 and TRBJ2-2; TRBD2 matches at 7 bases. The CDR3 has 17 residues. Germline loops: CDR1 SGDLS, CDR2 YYNGEE. The junction had 13 bases not matched to a gene; V was cut back by 2 bases and J by 6 bases. The CDR3 here is CASSVASGPGGPGELFF. Written as DNA, the CDR3 is TGTGCCAGCAGCGTGGCTAGCGGACCTGGCGGCCCCGGGGAGCTGTTTTTT.

This clone has more than one count but fewer than ten. The rearrangement uses TRBV7-9 and TRBJ2-7; the match to TRBD2 covers 13 bases. Germline trimming cut 4 bases from V and 2 bases from J; bases unmatched to any gene: 8. Germline CDR1 SEHNR, CDR2 FQNEAQ (reference sequence). The CDR3 has 17 residues. The CDR3 DNA sequence: TGTGCCAGCAGCTCGAAAGGACTAGCGGGAGTGACCTACGAGCAGTACTTC. This encodes CASSSKGLAGVTYEQYF.

This clone was recorded a few times. The V and J genes are TRBV29-1 and TRBJ1-1; D is perhaps TRBD1 (5 bases). This CDR3 has 14 residues. The germline V and J ends were trimmed by 6 bases and 5 bases, with 19 bases remaining between them. The germline V gene encodes CDR1 SQVTM and CDR2 ANQGSEA. The CDR3 DNA sequence: TGCAGCGTCGCCGCTTGGGGGGTTAGTACTGAAGCTTTCTTT. Protein sequence: CSVAAWGVSTEAFF.

This clone was recorded a few times. V usage is TRBV29-1 and J usage is TRBJ2-7; TRBD1 matches at 11 bases. The CDR3 totals 14 residues. CDR1 is SQVTM, CDR2 ANQGSEA, per germline. V lost 5 bases, J lost 1 base, and 4 bases stayed unmatched. The CDR3 region is CSVWTGGLSYEQYF. In DNA form, the CDR3 reads TGCAGCGTTTGGACAGGGGGCTTGTCCTACGAGCAGTACTTC.

This clone was detected a few times. V gene TRBV14 combines with J gene TRBJ2-1, with D tentatively TRBD1 (5 bases). Germline loops: CDR1 SGHDN, CDR2 FVKESK. With 1 base removed from V and 8 bases from J, the gap between germline ends came to 9 bases. This CDR3 has 13 residues. The CDR3 DNA follows: TGTGCCAGCAGCCAAGTTAGGGGCGATGAGCAGTTCTTC. Residues: CASSQVRGDEQFF. Looking up the rest from reference TRBV14 and TRBJ2-1 gives the full variable domain: EAGVTQFPSHSVIEKGQTVTLRCDPISGHDNLYWYRRVMGKEIKFLLHFVKESKQDESGMPNNRFLAERTGGTYSTLKVQPAELEDSGVYFCASSQVRGDEQFFGPGTRLTVL.

The CDR3 nucleotides are TGTGCCAGCAGCGTAGATTCCCCGGCGGGAGCGAGGAATGAGCAGTTCTTC. Its protein is CASSVDSPAGARNEQFF. V and J are TRBV9 and TRBJ2-1; the match to TRBD2 covers 7 bases. This CDR3 region has 17 residues. CDR1 is SGDLS, CDR2 YYNGEE, per germline. J was trimmed by 7 bases and V by 0 bases; bases with no gene match: 13.

The chain has TRBV29-1 and TRBJ2-7; 10 nucleotides agree with TRBD2. The CDR3 loop spans 14 amino acids. The V segment lost 5 bases and the J segment 3 bases; nucleotides outside the gene matches: 7. In germline, CDR1 is SQVTM, CDR2 ANQGSEA. The CDR3 here is CSVLEGLADYEQYF. CDR3 DNA: TGCAGCGTTTTGGAAGGACTAGCGGACTACGAGCAGTACTTC.

This chain links TRBV4-1 with TRBJ2-2; possible D gene TRBD1, 5 bases. Germline V lookup: CDR1 MGHRA, CDR2 YSYEKL. The CDR3 consists of 15 residues. V dropped 2 bases and J dropped 5 bases, with 12 bases sitting between them. The CDR3 loop reads CASSQHQGWTGELFF. The CDR3 nucleotides read TGCGCCAGCAGCCAACACCAGGGTTGGACCGGGGAGCTGTTTTTT.

The V call is TRBV4-3, the J call TRBJ1-1; D is ambiguous. V lost 3 bases and J lost 4, with 12 bases in between. The CDR3 is 14 residues long. Germline V gene sequence: CDR1 LGHNA, CDR2 YSLEER. The CDR3 protein is CASSQAQRGTEAFF. DNA for the CDR3: TGCGCCAGCAGCCAGGCTCAGCGTGGCACTGAAGCTTTCTTT.

The chain recombines TRBV27 with TRBJ2-5; 7 bases agree with TRBD2. This CDR3 is 14 amino acids long. Germline V gene sequence: CDR1 MNHEY, CDR2 SMNVEV (reference sequence). The V gene end was trimmed by 3 bases and the J gene end by 5 bases; junction bases not matched to a gene: 6. For the CDR3, the DNA is TGTGCCAGCAGTTTGGCGGGAGTGGTCGAGACCCAGTACTTC. Translation: CASSLAGVVETQYF.

This clone occurred a few times. V and J are TRBV4-3 and TRBJ1-4; a weak D match, TRBD1 (5 bases). The CDR3 length is 16 residues. V lost 3 bases and J 0 bases, leaving 11 bases between the germline ends. Germline CDR1 LGHNA, CDR2 YSLEER. CDR3 DNA: TGCGCCAGCAGCCAGCGACAGAGAGCAACTAATGAAAAACTGTTTTTT. Its protein product is CASSQRQRATNEKLFF.

This clone was detected only a few times. The rearrangement uses TRBV2 and TRBJ2-1; 7 nucleotides agree with TRBD1. There are 14 residues in the CDR3. From germline, CDR1 is SNHLY and CDR2 FYNNEI. V lost 0 bases and J lost 8; bases outside the gene matches: 4. The CDR3 DNA reads as TGTGCCAGCAGTGAAGCGCAGGGGGTCTATGAGCAGTTCTTC. Translated, it gives CASSEAQGVYEQFF.

This clone showed up just a few times. The rearrangement links TRBV2 to TRBJ1-2; possibly TRBD1 for D (5 bases). CDR3 length: 13 amino acids. The V gene's germline CDR1 is SNHLY and CDR2 FYNNEI. V dropped 7 bases and J dropped 6 bases, with 15 bases sitting between them. The CDR3: CASTMAGGDGYTF. The CDR3, as DNA: TGTGCCAGCACCATGGCGGGGGGAGATGGCTACACCTTC.

This clone was counted only a few times. The genes are TRBV5-1 and TRBJ2-3; 16 bases map to TRBD2. Germline assignment: CDR1 SGHRS and CDR2 YFSETQ. This CDR3 has 18 residues. V was clipped by 4 bases and J by 3 bases; unmatched bases: 8. The CDR3 spells CASSLGLAGGLRTDTQYF. As DNA, the CDR3 is TGCGCCAGCAGCCTGGGACTAGCGGGAGGGCTGAGAACAGATACGCAGTATTTT.

V and J are TRBV19 and TRBJ1-2; D is possibly TRBD1 (5 bases). Trimming shortened V by 8 bases and J by 8 bases, and 18 bases separated the two germline ends. The CDR3 covers 13 residues. Per germline, CDR1 LNHDA and CDR2 SQIVND (reference sequence). The DNA of the CDR3 is TGTGCCAGTCACAACTTAAGGGGATTCGGCTACACCTTC. Translated: CASHNLRGFGYTF.

This rearrangement joins TRBV6-6 to TRBJ2-1, with unresolved D. Germline values: CDR1 MNHNY, CDR2 SVGAGI (reference sequence). The CDR3 is made up of 12 amino acids. With 5 bases removed from V and 8 bases from J, the gap between germline ends came to 10 bases. CDR3 sequence: CASSPYRDEQFF. CDR3 coding DNA: TGTGCCAGCAGTCCTTACAGAGATGAGCAGTTCTTC.

The rearrangement links TRBV28 to TRBJ2-2, with TRBD2 matching 7 bases. The J segment lost 5 bases and the V segment lost 7 bases, leaving 7 bases of the junction unmatched. CDR1 and CDR2 from the germline V gene are MDHEN and SYDVKM. This CDR3 has 14 amino acids. The CDR3 spells CASIPGGKTGELFF. In nucleotides, the CDR3 is TGTGCCAGCATTCCGGGAGGAAAAACCGGGGAGCTGTTTTTT.

This clone has a handful of counts. The chain has TRBV5-1 and TRBJ2-2, with 8 bases fitting TRBD1. The ends lost 1 base at V and 1 base at J; junction bases unmatched: 6. From germline, CDR1 is SGHRS and CDR2 YFSETQ. This CDR3 has 17 amino acids. CDR3 DNA: TGCGCCAGCAGCTTGAATTCCGGGACAGGGAACACCGGGGAGCTGTTTTTT. Its protein product is CASSLNSGTGNTGELFF. The full variable domain, rest sourced from reference TRBV5-1 and TRBJ2-2, is KAGVTQTPRYLIKTRGQQVTLSCSPISGHRSVSWYQQTPGQGLQFLFEYFSETQRNKGNFPGRFSGRQFSNSRSEMNVSTLELGDSALYLCASSLNSGTGNTGELFFGEGSRLTVL.

V is TRBV28 and J is TRBJ2-7; 11 bases agree with TRBD1. CDR1 is MDHEN and CDR2 is SYDVKM in the germline V gene. Germline trimming cut 2 bases from V and 4 bases from J; bases unmatched to any gene: 13. The CDR3 consists of 18 residues. The chain's CDR3 is CASSLAGGTGGFGYEQYF. Written as DNA, the CDR3 is TGTGCCAGCAGTTTAGCCGGGGGGACAGGGGGATTTGGGTACGAGCAGTACTTC.

The chain joins TRBV11-2 to TRBJ1-3, with 9 bases aligning to TRBD1. The V gene end was trimmed by 5 bases and the J gene end by 10 bases; junction bases not matched to a gene: 6. Per germline, CDR1 SGHAT and CDR2 FQNNGV. The CDR3 has 13 amino acids. The CDR3 nucleotides read TGTGCCAGCAGCCCGGACAGGGGAAGGACCATATATTTT. This encodes CASSPDRGRTIYF. The full variable domain, its missing parts supplied by reference TRBV11-2 and TRBJ1-3, is EAGVAQSPRYKIIEKRQSVAFWCNPISGHATLYWYQQILGQGPKLLIQFQNNGVVDDSQLPKDRFSAERLKGVDSTLKIQPAKLEDSAVYLCASSPDRGRTIYFGEGSWLTVV.

This clone turned up a few times. This chain connects TRBV15 to TRBJ2-7; 9 bases line up with TRBD1. CDR3 size: 16 residues. V shed 3 bases and J 6 bases; nucleotides not matched to a gene: 12. CDR1 LNHNV and CDR2 YYDKDF come from the germline V gene (reference sequence). The CDR3 sequence is CATSRAGTGTSREQYF. CDR3 in DNA: TGTGCCACCAGCAGGGCCGGGACAGGGACTTCGCGCGAGCAGTACTTC.

This clone was seen more than once but under ten times. The chain links TRBV6-1 to TRBJ2-2; TRBD1 aligns across 7 bases. From germline, CDR1 is MNHNS and CDR2 SASEGT. V was clipped by 6 bases and J by 4 bases; unmatched bases: 8. The CDR3 covers 15 residues. The chain's CDR3 is CASSATTGSTGELFF. The CDR3 DNA reads TGTGCCAGCAGCGCTACGACAGGGTCCACCGGGGAGCTGTTTTTT.

There are a few counts of this clone. This sequence joins TRBV5-4 and TRBJ2-4; no definite D call. CDR3 size: 16 residues. Between the trimmed V and J ends, which lost 0 bases and 1 base, there was a span of 11 bases. Germline V lookup: CDR1 SGHNT, CDR2 YYREEE (reference sequence). The CDR3 coding sequence is TGTGCCAGCAGCTTGGGTGTCGGTACGGCCAAAAACATTCAGTACTTC. It translates to CASSLGVGTAKNIQYF.

This clone has more than one count but fewer than ten. V and J are TRBV7-8 and TRBJ2-1; 14 nucleotides agree with TRBD2. Trimming at V came to 4 bases and at J to 6 bases, leaving 2 bases not matched to a gene. Germline V gene lookup returns CDR1 SGHVS and CDR2 FQNEAQ. The CDR3 is 15 amino acids. The CDR3 sequence: CASSSGLAGANEQFF. The CDR3 nucleotides are TGTGCCAGCAGCTCGGGACTAGCGGGGGCCAATGAGCAGTTCTTC.

This clone was counted a few times. The CDR3 DNA reads TGTGCCAGCAGCCGACAGAGTAATCAGCCCCAGCATTTT. Translating it yields CASSRQSNQPQHF. The chain recombines TRBV7-2 with TRBJ1-5; the D gene is possibly TRBD1 (5 bases). From germline, CDR1 is SGHTA and CDR2 FQGNSA. The CDR3 is 13 amino acids. Trimming pared 5 bases from V and 4 bases from J, leaving 9 bases between.

A few counts support this clone. This CDR3 reads CASSFLGQGFHSNQPQHF. In DNA form, the CDR3 reads TGTGCCAGCAGTTTTCTGGGACAGGGGTTTCATAGCAATCAGCCCCAGCATTTT. The J gene is TRBJ1-5, the V gene TRBV28; 10 positions match TRBD1. Trimming took 3 bases from V and 0 from J; bases not matched to a gene: 8. The CDR3 has 18 amino acids. The germline gives CDR1 MDHEN, CDR2 SYDVKM.

This clone was counted a few times. The chain links TRBV5-1 to TRBJ2-5, with D tentatively TRBD2 (6 bases). Germline CDR1 SGHRS, CDR2 YFSETQ. V shed 0 bases and J shed 4 bases, with 13 bases lying between them. This CDR3 is 15 amino acids long. The CDR3 here is CASSLEGPGGETQYF. The CDR3 DNA reads TGCGCCAGCAGCTTGGAGGGACCCGGGGGAGAGACCCAGTACTTC.